This is a list of T cell receptor beta chains from one sample in a study of cytomegalovirus exposure and HLA in healthy donors. TCRdb's copy holds only in-frame clones and misses some; the assay was immunoSEQ multiplex PCR. The profile shows 110,000 or so clones, about 85% of them singletons. The material sequenced was PBMCs. All receptors come from a man aged 18 to 29 in good health and CMV-seropositive. CDR3s include the opening cysteine and the closing phenylalanine or tryptophan. The D gene is left open where the match is weak. Part of the rows lack a size; the others show once, few, many or a class for expanded clones.

>-|few|TRBV6-5|TRBJ2-7
TGTGCCAGCAGTCGCTCGGGGTACGAGCAGTACTTC
CASSRSGYEQYF
>-|-|TRBV15|TRBJ1-3
TGTGCCACCAGCAGACAGGCCTCTGGAAACACCATATATTTT
CATSRQASGNTIYF
>-|once|TRBV7-9|TRBJ1-2
TGTGCCAGCAGCGGGGAGGGACGGGCAGAAAACTATGGCTACACCTTC
CASSGEGRAENYGYTF
>TRBD1|-|TRBV7-8|TRBJ1-1
TGTGCCAGCAGCTTAGGGGACAGGGGGTTGAACACTGAAGCTTTCTTT
CASSLGDRGLNTEAFF
>-|-|TRBV19|TRBJ2-7
TGTGCCAGTAGTCCGCGGGATTTTTACGAGCAGTACTTC
CASSPRDFYEQYF
>TRBD1|-|TRBV18|TRBJ1-5
TGTGCCAGCTCACTAGGGGGCAACAATCAGCCCCAGCATTTT
CASSLGGNNQPQHF
>TRBD1|-|TRBV30|TRBJ2-3
TGTGCCGGTTGGACAGGGAGTACGCAGTATTTT
CAGWTGSTQYF
>-|-|TRBV20-1|TRBJ1-1
TGCACCTCGAGGGCGGACACTGAAGCTTTCTTT
CTSRADTEAFF
>TRBD1|-|TRBV6-1|TRBJ2-5
TGTGCCAGCAGTGAGCAGGACAGGGGGCGATGGAAGACCCAGTACTTC
CASSEQDRGRWKTQYF
>-|-|TRBV6-1|TRBJ1-1
TGTGCCAGCAGTGTCACCCGGGGTGGACTTTTCACTGAAGCTTTCTTT
CASSVTRGGLFTEAFF
>-|-|TRBV27|TRBJ1-5
TGTGCCAGCAGTAAATATAGCAATCAGCCCCAGCATTTT
CASSKYSNQPQHF
>-|-|TRBV5-4|TRBJ1-2
TGTGCCAGCAGCTTGGGAGGTAGGGGAACTAACTATGGCTACACCTTC
CASSLGGRGTNYGYTF
>TRBD2|-|TRBV30|TRBJ2-1
TGTGCCTGGAGTGGACGGGGGGGGTCCTACAATGAGCAGTTCTTC
CAWSGRGGSYNEQFF
>-|-|TRBV27|TRBJ2-3
TGTGCCGCGAAGCACGGTAGCACAGATACGCAGTATTTT
CAAKHGSTDTQYF
>-|-|TRBV10-3|TRBJ1-3
TGTGCCGCGGGGGAGGGAAACACCATATATTTT
CAAGEGNTIYF
>-|few|TRBV19|TRBJ2-7
TGTGCCAGTAGTATTGACAGGTCGAACTCCTACGAGCAGTACTTC
CASSIDRSNSYEQYF
>-|-|TRBV4-1|TRBJ1-4
TGCGCCAGCAGCCATATATCGAGGGGCGGGGGGAATGAAAAACTGTTTTTT
CASSHISRGGGNEKLFF
>TRBD1|-|TRBV27|TRBJ2-1
TGTGCCAGCAGTTTTGGACAGGGTTCGATAGATGAGCAGTTCTTC
CASSFGQGSIDEQFF
>-|-|TRBV5-1|TRBJ1-5
TGCGCCAGCAGCTTCCCCCTGGGGTACCAGGCGGGAGGGAATCAGCCCCAGCATTTT
CASSFPLGYQAGGNQPQHF
>-|-|TRBV4-2|TRBJ1-5
TGTGCCAGCAGCCAAGATGGAGATCAGCCCCAGCATTTT
CASSQDGDQPQHF
>-|-|TRBV19|TRBJ2-6
TGTGCCAGTAGTGGGGCTGGGGCCTCTGGGGCCAACGTCCTGACTTTC
CASSGAGASGANVLTF
>TRBD1|-|TRBV2|TRBJ2-1
TGTGCCAGCAGTTTTCGACAGGGCCATGAGCAGTTCTTC
CASSFRQGHEQFF
>-|-|TRBV6-4|TRBJ1-1
TGTGCCAGCAATGGTTTAGGGGCGATGAACACTGAAGCTTTCTTT
CASNGLGAMNTEAFF
>-|-|TRBV5-5|TRBJ1-2
TGTGCCAGCAGCTTGAGGACAGTCTATGGCTACACCTTC
CASSLRTVYGYTF
>-|-|TRBV19|TRBJ1-4
TGTGCCAGCCTGACGCGGCAGGGATCCAGTGAAAAACTGTTTTTT
CASLTRQGSSEKLFF
>-|-|TRBV5-4|TRBJ1-1
TGTGCCAGCAGCAAAGGACAGACGAACACTGAAGCTTTCTTT
CASSKGQTNTEAFF
>-|-|TRBV6-5|TRBJ1-1
TGTGCCAGCAGTTACAAGGGGGGGACCACTGAAGCTTTCTTT
CASSYKGGTTEAFF
>-|-|TRBV28|TRBJ1-2
TGTGCCAGCAGTCCCTGGGCTAGCAGGAGCTATGGCTACACCTTC
CASSPWASRSYGYTF
>-|few|TRBV29-1|TRBJ1-2
TGCAGCGCCGGTACAGGGTCTGAAGGCTACACCTTC
CSAGTGSEGYTF
>TRBD2|-|TRBV28|TRBJ2-1
TGTGCCAGCAGTAGATCAGCGGGGTTCTCCTACAATGAGCAGTTCTTC
CASSRSAGFSYNEQFF
>-|-|TRBV5-1|TRBJ2-3
TGCGCCAGCAGCTTGGGGCCCGGGGAAGCAGATACGCAGTATTTT
CASSLGPGEADTQYF
>TRBD1|once|TRBV5-6|TRBJ2-1
TGTGCCAGCACGGGGTCGGACAGGGGATACAATGAGCAGTTCTTC
CASTGSDRGYNEQFF
>-|few|TRBV9|TRBJ1-6
TGTGCCAGCAAATCAGGGGTGGATAATTCACCCCTCCACTTT
CASKSGVDNSPLHF
>TRBD1|-|TRBV29-1|TRBJ2-3
TGCAGCGCTCCGGAGACAGGGGGTAGGGATACGCAGTATTTT
CSAPETGGRDTQYF
>-|-|TRBV5-6|TRBJ1-1
TGTGCCAGCAGCCCGGGGACTGAGGACGCTGAAGCTTTCTTT
CASSPGTEDAEAFF
>TRBD1|-|TRBV7-9|TRBJ2-3
TGTGCCAGCAGCTCGGCTTCGGGACAGGGGATAGGCACAGATACGCAGTATTTT
CASSSASGQGIGTDTQYF
>TRBD1|once|TRBV29-1|TRBJ1-2
TGCAGCGTCTCAAGGACAGGGGGTAAGGGCTACACCTTC
CSVSRTGGKGYTF
>TRBD1|-|TRBV27|TRBJ1-2
TGTGCCAGCAGCGAGAGGCAGGGGGTGAGAGGCTACACCTTC
CASSERQGVRGYTF
>-|-|TRBV5-8|TRBJ1-1
TGTGCCAGCAGCTTGGGCGCGAACACTGAAGCTTTCTTT
CASSLGANTEAFF
>TRBD1|-|TRBV11-2|TRBJ2-4
TGTGCCAGCAGCCTAAACAGGGGGTTAGCCAAAAACATTCAGTACTTC
CASSLNRGLAKNIQYF
>TRBD1|-|TRBV2|TRBJ1-1
TGTGCCAGCAGTGAGAGACAGGGCATGAACACTGAAGCTTTCTTT
CASSERQGMNTEAFF
>TRBD2|-|TRBV18|TRBJ2-2
TGTGCCAGCTCACCATTTACGGCTAGCGGGGGATCGAGGGAGCTGTTTTTT
CASSPFTASGGSRELFF
>-|-|TRBV15|TRBJ1-6
TGTGCCACCAGCAGAGATAGAGACAGTCAAAATTCACCCCTCCACTTT
CATSRDRDSQNSPLHF
>-|-|TRBV6-1|TRBJ1-2
TGTGCCAGCAGTGCCGCAGAGGCCTATGGCTACACCTTC
CASSAAEAYGYTF
>-|few|TRBV11-2|TRBJ1-1
TGTGCCAGCAGCCTCACCTGGGGGGAAAAGAACACTGAAGCTTTCTTT
CASSLTWGEKNTEAFF
>-|few|TRBV19|TRBJ1-6
TGTGCCAGTAGTTACAGGAGCTCCTATAATTCACCCCTCCACTTT
CASSYRSSYNSPLHF
>-|-|TRBV7-6|TRBJ1-6
TGTGCCAGCAGGGACAGTGTTAATTCACCCCTCCACTTT
CASRDSVNSPLHF
>-|-|TRBV10-3|TRBJ2-7
TGTGCCATCAGTCTAGACAGCCCGGGCGAGCAGTACTTC
CAISLDSPGEQYF
>-|-|TRBV5-4|TRBJ2-5
TGTGCCAGCAGCTTGCCTATTAGCGGAAAAGAGACCCAGTACTTC
CASSLPISGKETQYF
>-|-|TRBV7-9|TRBJ1-1
TGTGCCAGCAGCTTACATGGGGCGAACACTGAAGCTTTCTTT
CASSLHGANTEAFF
>-|few|TRBV19|TRBJ1-2
TGTGCCAGTAGCCCAGGGAGGAACTATGGCTACACCTTC
CASSPGRNYGYTF
>-|-|TRBV28|TRBJ2-1
TGTGCCAGCAGTTATTTAACGGGAAGGAAAGACAATGAGCAGTTCTTC
CASSYLTGRKDNEQFF